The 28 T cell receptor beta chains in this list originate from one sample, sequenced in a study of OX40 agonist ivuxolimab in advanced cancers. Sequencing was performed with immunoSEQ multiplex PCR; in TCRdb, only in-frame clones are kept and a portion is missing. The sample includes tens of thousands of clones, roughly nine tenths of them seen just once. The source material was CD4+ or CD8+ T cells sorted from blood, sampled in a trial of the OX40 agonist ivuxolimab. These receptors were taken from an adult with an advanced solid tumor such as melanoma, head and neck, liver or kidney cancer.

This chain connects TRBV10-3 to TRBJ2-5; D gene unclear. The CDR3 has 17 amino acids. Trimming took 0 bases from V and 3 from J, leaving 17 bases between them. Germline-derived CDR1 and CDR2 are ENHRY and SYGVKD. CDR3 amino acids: CAISESPTDRIKETQYF. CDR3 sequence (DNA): TGTGCCATCAGTGAGTCTCCTACCGACCGAATAAAAGAGACCCAGTACTTC.

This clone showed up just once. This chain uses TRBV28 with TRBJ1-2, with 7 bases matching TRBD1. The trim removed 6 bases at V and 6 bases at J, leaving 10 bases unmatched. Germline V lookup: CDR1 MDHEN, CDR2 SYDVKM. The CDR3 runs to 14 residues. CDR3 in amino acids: CASRPPGGANGYTF. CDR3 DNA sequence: TGTGCCAGCAGACCGCCAGGGGGGGCGAATGGCTACACCTTC.

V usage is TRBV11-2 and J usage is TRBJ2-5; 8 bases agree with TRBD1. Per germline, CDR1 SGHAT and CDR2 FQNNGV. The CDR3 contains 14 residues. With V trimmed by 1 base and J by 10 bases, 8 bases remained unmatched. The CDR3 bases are TGTGCCAGCAGCTTAGCCCCCCCAGGGGGCGACCAGTACTTC. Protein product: CASSLAPPGGDQYF.

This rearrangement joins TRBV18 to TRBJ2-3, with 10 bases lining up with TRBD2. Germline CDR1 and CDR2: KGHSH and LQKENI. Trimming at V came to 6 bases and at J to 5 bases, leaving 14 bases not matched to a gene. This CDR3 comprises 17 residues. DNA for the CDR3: TGTGCCAGCTCTACAATCCTAGCGGGAGTGAGTAGAGATACGCAGTATTTT. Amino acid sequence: CASSTILAGVSRDTQYF. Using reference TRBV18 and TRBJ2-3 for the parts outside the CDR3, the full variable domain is NAGVMQNPRHLVRRRGQEARLRCSPMKGHSHVYWYRQLPEEGLKFMVYLQKENIIDESGMPKERFSAEFPKEGPSILRIQQVVRGDSAAYFCASSTILAGVSRDTQYFGPGTRLTVL.

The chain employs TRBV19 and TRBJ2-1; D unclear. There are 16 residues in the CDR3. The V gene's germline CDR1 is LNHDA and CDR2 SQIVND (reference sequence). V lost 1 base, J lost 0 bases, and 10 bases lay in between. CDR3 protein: CASSIVGTYSYNEQFF. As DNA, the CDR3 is TGTGCCAGTAGTATAGTGGGCACCTACTCCTACAATGAGCAGTTCTTC.

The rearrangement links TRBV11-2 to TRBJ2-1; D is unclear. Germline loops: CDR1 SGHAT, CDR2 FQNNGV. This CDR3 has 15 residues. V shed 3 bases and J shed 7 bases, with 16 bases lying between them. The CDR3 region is CASSFGRDVGNEQFF. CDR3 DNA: TGTGCCAGCAGCTTCGGCCGCGACGTCGGTAATGAGCAGTTCTTC.

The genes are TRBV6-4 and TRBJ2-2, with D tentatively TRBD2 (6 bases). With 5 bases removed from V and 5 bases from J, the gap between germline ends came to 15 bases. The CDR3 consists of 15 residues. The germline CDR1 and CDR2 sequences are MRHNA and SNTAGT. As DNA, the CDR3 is TGTGCCAGCAGTCCTGATCACGCGGGGACCGGGGAGCTGTTTTTT. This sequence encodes CASSPDHAGTGELFF.

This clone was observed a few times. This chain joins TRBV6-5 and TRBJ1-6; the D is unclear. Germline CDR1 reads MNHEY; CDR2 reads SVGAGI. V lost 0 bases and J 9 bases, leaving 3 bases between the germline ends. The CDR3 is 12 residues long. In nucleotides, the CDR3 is TGTGCCAGCAGTTACTCGAGTTCACCCCTCCACTTT. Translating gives CASSYSSSPLHF.

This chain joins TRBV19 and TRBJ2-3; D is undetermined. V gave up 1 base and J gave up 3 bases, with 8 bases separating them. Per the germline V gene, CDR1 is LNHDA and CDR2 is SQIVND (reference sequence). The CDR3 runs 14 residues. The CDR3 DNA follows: TGTGCCAGTAGTATAGCCCATAAAACAGATACGCAGTATTTT. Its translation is CASSIAHKTDTQYF.

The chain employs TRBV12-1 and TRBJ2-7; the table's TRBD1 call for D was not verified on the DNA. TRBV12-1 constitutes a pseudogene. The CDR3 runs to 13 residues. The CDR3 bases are TGTGCCAGCAGCTTTGCGGGCACCTACGAGCAGTACTTC. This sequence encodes CASSFAGTYEQYF.

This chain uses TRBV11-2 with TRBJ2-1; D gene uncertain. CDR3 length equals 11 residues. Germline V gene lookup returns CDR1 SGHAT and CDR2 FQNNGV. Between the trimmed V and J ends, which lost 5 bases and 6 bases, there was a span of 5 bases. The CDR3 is CASSPSNEQFF. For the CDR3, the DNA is TGTGCCAGCAGCCCCAGCAATGAGCAGTTCTTC.

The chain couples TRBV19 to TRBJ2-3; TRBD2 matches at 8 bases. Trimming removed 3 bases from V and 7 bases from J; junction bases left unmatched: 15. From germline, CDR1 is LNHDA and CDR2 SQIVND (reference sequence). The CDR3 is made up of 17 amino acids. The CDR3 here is CASSMELAVTLIYTQYF. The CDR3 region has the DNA TGTGCCAGTAGTATGGAACTAGCGGTGACCTTAATATATACGCAGTATTTT.

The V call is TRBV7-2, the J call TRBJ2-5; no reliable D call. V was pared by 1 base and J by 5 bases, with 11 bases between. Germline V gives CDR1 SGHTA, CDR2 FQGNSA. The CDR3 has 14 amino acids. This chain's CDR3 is CASSLDAARETQYF. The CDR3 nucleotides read TGTGCCAGCAGCTTAGACGCGGCTCGGGAGACCCAGTACTTC.

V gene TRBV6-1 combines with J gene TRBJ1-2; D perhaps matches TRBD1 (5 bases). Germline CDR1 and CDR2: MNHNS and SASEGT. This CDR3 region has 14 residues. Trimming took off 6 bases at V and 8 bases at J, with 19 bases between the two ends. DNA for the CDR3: TGTGCCAGCAGCCCGACATCCAGGCAGGGAGGCTACACCTTC. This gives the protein CASSPTSRQGGYTF.

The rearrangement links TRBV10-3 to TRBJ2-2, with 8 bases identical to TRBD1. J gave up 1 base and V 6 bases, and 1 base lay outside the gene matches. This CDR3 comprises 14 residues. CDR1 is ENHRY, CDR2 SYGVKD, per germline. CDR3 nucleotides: TGTGCCATCAGCGGGACAGGGAACACCGGGGAGCTGTTTTTT. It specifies CAISGTGNTGELFF.

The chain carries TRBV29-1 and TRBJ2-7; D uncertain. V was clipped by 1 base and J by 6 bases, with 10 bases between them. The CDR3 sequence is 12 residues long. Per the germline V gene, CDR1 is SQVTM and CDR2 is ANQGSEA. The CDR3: CSVEVGPLEQYF. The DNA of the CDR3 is TGCAGCGTTGAAGTGGGTCCTCTCGAGCAGTACTTC.

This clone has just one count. For the CDR3, the DNA is TGCGCCAGCAGCCAAGAGCTTAGACTAGCGGGGGGCACAGATACGCAGTATTTT. The encoded protein is CASSQELRLAGGTDTQYF. The genes are TRBV4-3 and TRBJ2-3, with 12 bases lining up with TRBD2. Germline values: CDR1 LGHNA, CDR2 YSLEER. V shed 0 bases and J 1 base; nucleotides not matched to a gene: 5. The CDR3 runs to 18 residues.

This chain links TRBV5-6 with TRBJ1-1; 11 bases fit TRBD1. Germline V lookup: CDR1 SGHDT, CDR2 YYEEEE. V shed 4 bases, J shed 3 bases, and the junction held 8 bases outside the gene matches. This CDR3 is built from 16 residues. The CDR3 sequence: CASSRGQGAVYTEAFF. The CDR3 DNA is TGTGCCAGCAGCAGAGGACAGGGGGCTGTGTACACTGAAGCTTTCTTT.

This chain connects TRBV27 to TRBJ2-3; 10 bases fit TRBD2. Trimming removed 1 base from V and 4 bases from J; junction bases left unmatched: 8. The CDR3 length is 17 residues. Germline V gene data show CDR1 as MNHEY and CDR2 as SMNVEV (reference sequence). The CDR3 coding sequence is TGTGCCAGCAGTTTATTACTAGCGGGGTTCAATCCAGATACGCAGTATTTT. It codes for CASSLLLAGFNPDTQYF.

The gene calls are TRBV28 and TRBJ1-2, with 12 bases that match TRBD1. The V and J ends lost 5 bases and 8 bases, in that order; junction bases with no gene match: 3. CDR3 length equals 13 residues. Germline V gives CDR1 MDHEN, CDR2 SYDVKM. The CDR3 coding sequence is TGTGCCAGCAGTCCCGGGACAGGGGGCGGCTACACCTTC. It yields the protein CASSPGTGGGYTF.

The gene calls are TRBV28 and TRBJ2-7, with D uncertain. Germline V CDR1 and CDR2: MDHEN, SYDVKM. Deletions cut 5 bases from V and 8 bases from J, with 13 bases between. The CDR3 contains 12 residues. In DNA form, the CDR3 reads TGTGCCAGCAGTCGGCGCCTAACCAAGCAGTACTTC. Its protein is CASSRRLTKQYF.

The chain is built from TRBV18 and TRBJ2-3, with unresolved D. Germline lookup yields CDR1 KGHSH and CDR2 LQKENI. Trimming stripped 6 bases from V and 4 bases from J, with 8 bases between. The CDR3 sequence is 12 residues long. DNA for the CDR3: TGTGCCAGCTCCCCCCAGGCAGATACGCAGTATTTT. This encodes CASSPQADTQYF.

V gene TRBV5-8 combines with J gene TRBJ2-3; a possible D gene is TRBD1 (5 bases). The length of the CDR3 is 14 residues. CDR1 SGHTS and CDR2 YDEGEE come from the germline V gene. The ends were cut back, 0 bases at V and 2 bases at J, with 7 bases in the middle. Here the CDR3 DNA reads TGTGCCAGCAGCTTGGGACAGTACACAGATACGCAGTATTTT. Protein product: CASSLGQYTDTQYF. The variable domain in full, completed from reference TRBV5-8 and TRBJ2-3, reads EAGVTQSPTHLIKTRGQQATLRCSPISGHTSVYWYQQALGLGLQFLLWYDEGEERNRGNFPPRFSGRQFPNYSSELNVNALELEDSALYLCASSLGQYTDTQYFGPGTRLTVL.

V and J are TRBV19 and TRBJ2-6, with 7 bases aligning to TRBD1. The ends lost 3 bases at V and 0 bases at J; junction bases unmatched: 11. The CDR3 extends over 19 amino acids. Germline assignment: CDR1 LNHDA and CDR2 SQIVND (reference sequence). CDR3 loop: CASSISAGGGISGANVLTF. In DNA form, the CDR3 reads TGTGCCAGTAGTATCTCGGCAGGGGGTGGGATCTCTGGGGCCAACGTCCTGACTTTC.

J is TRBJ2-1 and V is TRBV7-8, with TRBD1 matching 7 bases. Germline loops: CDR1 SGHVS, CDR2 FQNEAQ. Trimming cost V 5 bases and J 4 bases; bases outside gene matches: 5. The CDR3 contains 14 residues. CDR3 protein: CASSPPDRYNEQFF. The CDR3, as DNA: TGTGCCAGCAGCCCACCGGACAGGTACAATGAGCAGTTCTTC. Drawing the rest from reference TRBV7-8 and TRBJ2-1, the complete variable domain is GAGVSQSPRYKVAKRGQDVALRCDPISGHVSLFWYQQALGQGPEFLTYFQNEAQLDKSGLPSDRFFAERPEGSVSTLKIQRTQQEDSAVYLCASSPPDRYNEQFFGPGTRLTVL.

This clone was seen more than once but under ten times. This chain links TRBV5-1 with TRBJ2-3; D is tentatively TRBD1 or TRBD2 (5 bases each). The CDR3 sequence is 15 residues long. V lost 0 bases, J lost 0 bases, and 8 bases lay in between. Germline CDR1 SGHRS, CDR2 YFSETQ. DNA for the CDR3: TGCGCCAGCAGCTTGGTCGGGGCGAGCACAGATACGCAGTATTTT. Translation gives CASSLVGASTDTQYF.

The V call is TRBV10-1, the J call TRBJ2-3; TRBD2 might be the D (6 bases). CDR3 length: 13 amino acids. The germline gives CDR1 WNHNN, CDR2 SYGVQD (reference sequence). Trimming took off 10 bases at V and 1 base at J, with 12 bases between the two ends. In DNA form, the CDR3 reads TGCGCCACCCAAGGGGAGGGCACAGATACGCAGTATTTT. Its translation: CATQGEGTDTQYF.

The CDR3 region is CASSETGVGYNEQFF. In DNA form, the CDR3 reads TGTGCCAGCAGTGAAACAGGGGTGGGGTACAATGAGCAGTTCTTC. This chain joins TRBV2 and TRBJ2-1; TRBD1 matches at 7 bases. Germline CDR1 is SNHLY and CDR2 is FYNNEI. CDR3 length: 15 amino acids. V gave up 2 bases and J gave up 4 bases; unmatched junction bases: 5. Full variable domain (remainder filled in from reference TRBV2 and TRBJ2-1): EPEVTQTPSHQVTQMGQEVILRCVPISNHLYFYWYRQILGQKVEFLVSFYNNEISEKSEIFDDQFSVERPDGSNFTLKIRSTKLEDSAMYFCASSETGVGYNEQFFGPGTRLTVL.